This is a list of T cell receptor beta chains from one sample in a study of cytomegalovirus exposure and HLA in healthy donors. Clones were read by immunoSEQ multiplex PCR, and TCRdb kept only the in-frame ones, dropping some. This table lists some 200,000 clones. The specimen sequenced was PBMCs. The receptors come from a boy aged 5-17 years in good health and CMV-seronegative. Each CDR3 is given without its conserved first and last residue. The order of the fields is J gene, V gene, CDR3 protein.

>TRBJ1-4|TRBV4-3
ASSHVTGDDYEKLF
>TRBJ1-1|TRBV11-2
ASNTIRPAGNEAF
>TRBJ1-3|TRBV5-4
ASSSRDTSINTIY
>TRBJ1-1|TRBV9
ASSVTGGVMNTEAF
>-|TRBV29-1
SVESGKTANSYEQY
>TRBJ2-3|TRBV11-2
ASSLERKSGWSLARDTQY
>TRBJ2-7|TRBV5-1
ASSFPQSYEQY
>TRBJ1-1|TRBV2
ASGGTEAF
>TRBJ1-2|TRBV5-1
ASSLGTANYGYT
>TRBJ1-2|TRBV6-5
ASSYFTWSTDGYT
>TRBJ1-2|TRBV9
ASSVSGYGYT
>TRBJ1-6|TRBV2
ARSGNDNSPLH
>TRBJ1-1|TRBV10-1
ASNFRQGGTEAF
>TRBJ2-7|TRBV18
ASSPQEYTGPY
>TRBJ1-1|TRBV7-2
ASSLSPLRSVEAF
>TRBJ2-7|TRBV6-6
ASSGDRGNYEQY
>TRBJ2-7|TRBV7-2
ASSLLTEQY
>TRBJ2-2|TRBV9
ASRAGIGQNTGELF
>TRBJ2-5|TRBV30
AWSEGQGRETQY
>TRBJ2-7|TRBV15
ATAGGAGSYEQY
>TRBJ2-7|TRBV13
ASSLALTASYEQY
>TRBJ1-1|TRBV28
ASFRGRETEAF
>TRBJ2-3|TRBV7-9
ASSPGTSGGSRYTDTQY
>TRBJ1-3|TRBV5-1
ASSRDYSGNTIY
>TRBJ1-2|TRBV30
AWGIQGTNGYT
>TRBJ2-3|TRBV5-4
ASSLSGVLGDTQY
>TRBJ1-1|TRBV6-1
ASIVNLGTEAF
>TRBJ1-1|TRBV5-1
ASSLVVGQGARAF
>TRBJ2-2|TRBV9
ASSVVGRTGENTGELF